What follows describes a single T cell receptor beta chain. The target antigen is unknown. These data are taken from a study of shared clonotypes between healthy human individuals. Across the whole study: Three CD4 naive, three CD4 memory, two CD8 naive and one CD8 memory plate were used per donor.

Assay execution proceeded at the deep level. Each subset's genomic DNA was shared equally among a number of immunoSEQ plates. The repertoire was sequenced with immunoSEQ multiplex PCR; TCRdb's copy has only in-frame clones and lacks some. This sample has over a million clones; 98% occur once, and the top ten carry approximately 0.45%. V gave up 5 bases and J gave up 0 bases, with 15 bases separating them. This CDR3 comprises 15 residues. Germline CDR1 is SGHNT and CDR2 is YYREEE (reference sequence). General observations from the study: Only blood was sampled; tissue repertoires likely differ.

This TCR was recovered from a man aged 30 to 39 in good health. Sequenced material: naive CD4+ T cells sorted from blood. Subset: CD45RA+ positively selected. This sequence joins TRBV5-4 and TRBJ2-7; D perhaps matches TRBD2 (6 bases). The CDR3, as DNA: TGTGCCAGCAGTCGGAGCGGGCACAGCTCCTACGAGCAGTACTTC. As protein: CASSRSGHSSYEQYF.